This T cell receptor (beta chain) was sequenced for a study of blood T cell repertoires in COVID-19. Turning to the study itself: Some COVID-19 samples were acute and others convalescent; all came from the United States, Italy and Spain. The cDNA or gDNA used as material had been derived from T cells, B-cell-depleted T cells, or PBMCs.

This clone was observed a single time. Per germline, CDR1 MDHEN and CDR2 SYDVKM. This CDR3 spans 13 amino acids. The V end was cut by 3 bases, the J end by 4 bases, with 9 bases between. Original processing notes: Amplification with reference gene primers provided the estimates of nucleated cell counts. The protocol was immunoSEQ multiplex PCR, while the TCRdb copy is restricted to in-frame clones and leaves out a portion. That table is the source of V, J and clone size, and D and trimming were worked out from the DNA. The repertoire includes nearly 200,000 clones, 70% to 90% of them detected once, and roughly 6.2% sits in the top ten.

V gene TRBV28 combines with J gene TRBJ1-2; unclear D gene. This sequence originates from a woman between 40 and 55 years old who had recovered from COVID-19. Sequencing was carried out using peripheral blood. CDR3 amino acids: CASSLVARYGYTF. CDR3 nucleotides: TGTGCCAGCAGTTTGGTGGCTCGCTATGGCTACACCTTC.